The 22 T cell receptor beta chains given below trace back to one sample, sequenced in a study of T cells in Graves' hyperthyroidism and ophthalmopathy. Amplification of TCR beta CDR3 regions was performed using RNA transcripts as template. HTBI primers were employed in a first-round RT-PCR of the TCR CDR3. Each CDR3 protein gets one entry after TCRdb re-called the multiplex PCR reads with MiXCR. The sample has 350,000 to 450,000 distinct CDR3 sequences, approximately 17% seen once. The sample consisted of blood. These receptor sequences come from a woman in her 30s with Graves' hyperthyroidism that later progressed to Graves' ophthalmopathy.

This clonotype was seen a few times. The V gene is TRBV12-3 or TRBV12-4, the J gene TRBJ2-3; TRBD1 aligns across 7 bases. This CDR3 has 16 amino acids. With 1 base clipped from V and 3 bases from J, the junction kept 7 bases outside the gene matches. The CDR3 loop is CASSLETGIRTDTQYF. Written as DNA, the CDR3 is TGTGCCAGCAGTTTAGAGACAGGGATTCGGACAGATACGCAGTATTTT.

The table lists this clonotype with a few counts. The J gene is TRBJ2-1, the V gene TRBV11-1; 10 bases are shared with TRBD1. The CDR3 is 15 amino acids. Germline CDR1 reads SGHAT; CDR2 reads FQDESV (reference sequence). V gave up 1 base and J gave up 9 bases; unmatched junction bases: 6. The CDR3 nucleotides are TGTGCCAGCAGCTTAGTGGGACAGGGGATCGGTGAGCAGTTCTTC. Amino acids: CASSLVGQGIGEQFF.

This chain's CDR3 is CASRKPGLAHDEQFF. The CDR3 coding sequence is TGTGCCAGCAGAAAGCCGGGACTAGCCCATGATGAGCAGTTCTTC. The V gene is TRBV28, the J gene TRBJ2-1; 9 bases line up with TRBD2. Trimming at V came to 6 bases and at J to 8 bases, leaving 11 bases not matched to a gene. This CDR3 is built from 15 residues. Germline V lookup: CDR1 MDHEN, CDR2 SYDVKM.

The CDR3 nucleotides read TGTGCCAGCAGTTTAGGGCGGTTTCTAGCGGGAGAAACCGGGGAGCTGTTTTTT. Translating gives CASSLGRFLAGETGELFF. This chain links TRBV27 with TRBJ2-2; the match to TRBD2 covers 10 bases. V shed 2 bases, J shed 5 bases, and the junction held 11 bases outside the gene matches. Germline V lookup: CDR1 MNHEY, CDR2 SMNVEV (reference sequence). This CDR3 is built from 18 residues.

To note about this clonotype: This may come from a read error, since a much larger clone is one base off. The chain joins TRBV3-1 to TRBJ1-2; D not resolved. Germline CDR1 is LGHDT and CDR2 is YNNKEL (reference sequence). The CDR3 has 16 amino acids. The CDR3 is CVSSQGYGPAGYGYTF. The DNA of the CDR3 is TGTGTCAGCAGCCAAGGGTACGGCCCGGCGGGCTATGGCTACACCTTC.

The chain employs TRBV6-1 and TRBJ2-7; 12 positions match TRBD2. CDR1 MNHNS and CDR2 SASEGT come from the germline V gene. CDR3 length: 16 residues. V shed 4 bases, J shed 3 bases, and the junction held 7 bases outside the gene matches. This CDR3 reads CASSAGTSGWVYEQYF. The CDR3 DNA sequence: TGTGCCAGCAGTGCCGGGACTAGCGGGTGGGTCTACGAGCAGTACTTC.

This clonotype was counted a few times. This rearrangement joins TRBV20-1 to TRBJ1-5; D gene ambiguous. Germline assignment: CDR1 DFQATT and CDR2 SNEGSKA (reference sequence). V gave up 3 bases and J gave up 3 bases, with 9 bases separating them. The length of the CDR3 is 13 residues. The DNA for the CDR3 is TGCAGTGCTAGCCCTTCAGTCAATCAGCCCCAGCATTTT. It translates to CSASPSVNQPQHF.

The chain combines TRBV19 with TRBJ1-2; D remains ambiguous. CDR3 length: 16 amino acids. The V gene's germline CDR1 is LNHDA and CDR2 SQIVND (reference sequence). Deletions cut 4 bases from V and 2 bases from J, with 17 bases between. CDR3 sequence reads: CASSRLSGQSNYGYTF. The CDR3 DNA follows: TGTGCCAGTAGTAGACTTTCCGGGCAAAGCAACTATGGCTACACCTTC.

The rearrangement links TRBV28 to TRBJ2-5; 8 bases align to TRBD1. Germline V CDR1 and CDR2: MDHEN, SYDVKM. V lost 3 bases, J lost 2 bases, and 5 bases stayed unmatched. This CDR3 is 15 amino acids long. The CDR3, as DNA: TGTGCCAGCAGTTTTTCAGGGGGCACACAAGAGACCCAGTACTTC. Encoded protein: CASSFSGGTQETQYF. Drawing the rest from reference TRBV28 and TRBJ2-5, the complete variable domain is DVKVTQSSRYLVKRTGEKVFLECVQDMDHENMFWYRQDPGLGLRLIYFSYDVKMKEKGDIPEGYSVSREKKERFSLILESASTNQTSMYLCASSFSGGTQETQYFGPGTRLLVL.

The chain combines TRBV29-1 with TRBJ2-4, with D possibly being TRBD2 (6 bases). The CDR3 contains 14 residues. V lost 3 bases, J lost 6 bases, and 15 bases lay in between. Germline CDR1 is SQVTM and CDR2 is ANQGSEA. CDR3 residues: CSVDGIGGGNIQYF. The CDR3 DNA reads as TGCAGCGTTGATGGAATTGGGGGAGGAAACATTCAGTACTTC. Combining the CDR3 with reference TRBV29-1 and TRBJ2-4 gives the whole variable domain SAVISQKPSRDICQRGTSLTIQCQVDSQVTMMFWYRQQPGQSLTLIATANQGSEATYESGFVIDKFPISRPNLTFSTLTVSNMSPEDSSIYLCSVDGIGGGNIQYFGAGTRLSVL.

Only a few counts were recorded for this clonotype. V gene TRBV20-1 combines with J gene TRBJ2-5; D might be TRBD1 or TRBD2, each matching 5 bases. The CDR3 covers 12 residues. Germline CDR1 reads DFQATT; CDR2 reads SNEGSKA (reference sequence). V lost 6 bases, J lost 0 bases, and 8 bases lay in between. CDR3 amino acids: CSARDHQETQYF. The CDR3 DNA is TGCAGTGCCCGGGACCACCAAGAGACCCAGTACTTC.

This clonotype has just a few counts. The chain has TRBV12-3 or TRBV12-4 and TRBJ2-5; D possibly corresponds to TRBD2 (6 bases). The germline V and J ends were trimmed by 6 bases and 3 bases, with 17 bases remaining between them. This CDR3 has 15 residues. This chain's CDR3 is CASSFGSGGEETQYF. The CDR3 coding sequence is TGTGCCAGCAGCTTCGGGTCTGGCGGGGAAGAGACCCAGTACTTC.

This clonotype was counted at least ten times. V is TRBV10-3 and J is TRBJ2-3, with no clear D. V was pared by 0 bases and J by 6 bases, with 4 bases between. Germline-derived CDR1 and CDR2 are ENHRY and SYGVKD. The CDR3 is 12 amino acids. The CDR3: CAISESFDTQYF. The CDR3 DNA reads as TGTGCCATCAGTGAGTCATTTGATACGCAGTATTTT.

The chain has TRBV20-1 and TRBJ2-7; D is unresolved. The germline V and J ends were trimmed by 6 bases and 4 bases, with 13 bases remaining between them. CDR3 size: 12 residues. CDR1 DFQATT and CDR2 SNEGSKA come from the germline V gene (reference sequence). CDR3 nucleotides: TGCAGTGCCGCCCAACCTACGTACGAGCAGTACTTC. Its translation: CSAAQPTYEQYF.

Here the CDR3 reads CASSDTWTGRYGYTF. The CDR3 coding sequence is TGTGCCAGCAGCGACACCTGGACAGGGAGATATGGCTACACCTTC. The gene calls are TRBV7-9 and TRBJ1-2; 8 bases line up with TRBD1. This CDR3 is built from 15 residues. The germline CDR1 and CDR2 sequences are SEHNR and FQNEAQ (reference sequence). With V trimmed by 5 bases and J by 5 bases, 10 bases remained unmatched.

The chain carries TRBV5-1 and TRBJ1-1; no clear D. Trimming removed 1 base at V and 3 bases at J, with 13 bases between. This CDR3 is 15 amino acids long. CDR1 and CDR2 from the germline V gene are SGHRS and YFSETQ. The CDR3 coding sequence is TGCGCCAGCAGCTTGTCTTCCGGGGTGGACACTGAAGCTTTCTTT. Translation: CASSLSSGVDTEAFF.

This clonotype has a count of ten or more. The rearrangement links TRBV6-1 to TRBJ1-6; 8 nucleotides agree with TRBD1. CDR3 size: 14 residues. V was pared by 5 bases and J by 8 bases, with 5 bases of the junction left unmatched. CDR1 and CDR2 from the germline V gene are MNHNS and SASEGT. The CDR3 coding sequence is TGTGCCAGCAGTCCCACAGGGGGGGATTCACCCCTCCACTTT. It codes for CASSPTGGDSPLHF.

Comment on this clonotype: This may be a read error, as it is one base from a much larger clone. The rearrangement joins TRBV2 to TRBJ1-2; TRBD1 might be the D (6 bases). This CDR3 has 12 amino acids. Per germline, CDR1 SNHLY and CDR2 FYNNEI. V was trimmed by 7 bases and J by 4 bases, leaving 10 bases between them. The CDR3 bases are TGTGCCAGCATAACAGGGCTCTATGGCTACACCTTC. This sequence encodes CASITGLYGYTF.

This clonotype was detected many times. This rearrangement joins TRBV12-5 to TRBJ1-1; the D gene is possibly TRBD1 (5 bases). This CDR3 region has 14 residues. V lost 5 bases to trimming and J lost 5 bases, with 15 bases between them. Germline V gives CDR1 LGHNT, CDR2 FRNRAP. The CDR3 DNA reads as TGTGCTAGTGGTAAAGATGGGGGGAGGACTGAAGCTTTCTTT. Translation gives CASGKDGGRTEAFF.

This clonotype has at least ten counts. The rearrangement uses TRBV7-9 and TRBJ1-4; D might be TRBD1 (5 bases). There are 14 residues in the CDR3. Germline-derived CDR1 and CDR2 are SEHNR and FQNEAQ (reference sequence). The V gene lost 6 bases and the J gene lost 8 bases, with 16 bases spanning the gap. CDR3 loop: CASRTEARSEKLFF. The CDR3 nucleotides are TGTGCCAGCAGGACAGAGGCTAGGAGCGAAAAACTGTTTTTT.

This clonotype occurred many times. The genes are TRBV12-3 or TRBV12-4 and TRBJ2-2, with a weak D call TRBD1 (5 bases). CDR3 length: 17 residues. The V end was cut by 2 bases, the J end by 4 bases, with 17 bases between. CDR3: CASSLRVRVDGTGELFF. Here the CDR3 DNA reads TGTGCCAGCAGTTTACGTGTCAGGGTAGATGGCACCGGGGAGCTGTTTTTT.

This clonotype was seen at least ten times. The chain employs TRBV30 and TRBJ2-1; no firm D call. The CDR3 has 13 amino acids. With 1 base removed from V and 5 bases from J, the gap between germline ends came to 9 bases. CDR1 GTSNPN and CDR2 SVGIG come from the germline V gene (reference sequence). CDR3 protein: CAWSELLNNEQFF. CDR3 nucleotides: TGTGCCTGGAGTGAACTTCTCAACAATGAGCAGTTCTTC.